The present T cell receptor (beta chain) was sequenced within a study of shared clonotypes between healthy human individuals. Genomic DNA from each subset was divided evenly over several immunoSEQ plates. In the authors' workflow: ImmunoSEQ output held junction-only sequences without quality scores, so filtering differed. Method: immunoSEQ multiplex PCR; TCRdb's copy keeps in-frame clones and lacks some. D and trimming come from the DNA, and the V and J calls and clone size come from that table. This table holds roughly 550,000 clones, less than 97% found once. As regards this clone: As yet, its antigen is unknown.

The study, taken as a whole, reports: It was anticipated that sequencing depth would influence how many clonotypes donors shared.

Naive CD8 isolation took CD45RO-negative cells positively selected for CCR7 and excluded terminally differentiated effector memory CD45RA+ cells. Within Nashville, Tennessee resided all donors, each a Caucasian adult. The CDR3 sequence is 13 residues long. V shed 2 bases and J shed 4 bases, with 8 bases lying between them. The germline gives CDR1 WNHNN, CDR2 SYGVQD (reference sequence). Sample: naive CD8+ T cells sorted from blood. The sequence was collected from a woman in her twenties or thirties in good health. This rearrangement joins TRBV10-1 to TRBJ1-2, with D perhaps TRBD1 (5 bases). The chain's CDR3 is CASSEGTGYGYTF. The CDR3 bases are TGCGCCAGCAGTGAGGGGACCGGCTATGGCTACACCTTC.